The clone carrying this T cell receptor beta chain was counted a few times. PCR amplification relied on 60 Vbeta primers (plus 13 Jbeta primers). Libraries were prepared by immunoSEQ multiplex PCR; TCRdb keeps only in-frame clonotypes and omits some of them. Of about 170,000 clones listed, roughly 71% were seen once; the top ten hold approximately 3.1%. This sample stems from a study of cytomegalovirus exposure and HLA in healthy donors. Germline V CDR1 and CDR2: SGHRS, YFSETQ. CDR3 length equals 16 residues. V was pared by 4 bases and J by 3 bases, with 8 bases of the junction left unmatched. This receptor was identified in a woman aged 45 to 65 in good health and CMV-seropositive. The chain recombines TRBV5-1 with TRBJ2-1, with 9 bases lining up with TRBD2. Sequenced sample: PBMCs. The CDR3 here is CASSDLAGAFYNEQFF. The CDR3 coding sequence is TGCGCCAGCAGCGACTTAGCGGGGGCCTTCTACAATGAGCAGTTCTTC.